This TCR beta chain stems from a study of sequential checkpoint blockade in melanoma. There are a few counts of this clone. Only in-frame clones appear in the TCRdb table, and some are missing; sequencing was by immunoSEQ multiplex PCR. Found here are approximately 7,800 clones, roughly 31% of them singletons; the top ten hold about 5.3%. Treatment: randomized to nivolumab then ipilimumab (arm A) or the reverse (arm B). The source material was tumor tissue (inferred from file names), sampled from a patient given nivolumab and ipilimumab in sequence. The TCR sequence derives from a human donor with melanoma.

In nucleotides, the CDR3 is TGTGCCAGCAGTGAAGTGAACACAGATACGCAGTATTTT. This encodes CASSEVNTDTQYF. The V and J genes are TRBV6-1 and TRBJ2-3; D gene ambiguous. The CDR3 extends over 13 amino acids. V was cut by 1 base and J by 2 bases, with 4 bases left in between. The germline CDR1 and CDR2 sequences are MNHNS and SASEGT.